This T cell receptor beta chain was captured by sequencing in a study of cytomegalovirus exposure and HLA in healthy donors. For the study at large: Earlier findings included approximately 120 million unique TCR beta sequences obtained from 150 million to 200 million T cells. Study-wide results and caveats: The majority of TCR sequences were rare, yet some public TCRs appeared in many donors. Researchers counted around 170 TCR beta chains as cytomegalovirus-associated. Because they were indistinguishable, some V segments, including TRBV6-2 and TRBV6-3, were excluded.

Germline CDR1 MNHEY, CDR2 SMNVEV (reference sequence). This CDR3 has 14 amino acids. Trimming left V 1 base short and J 7 bases short, with 14 bases between. Primers: 60 Vbeta forward and 13 Jbeta reverse. Sequencing was performed with immunoSEQ multiplex PCR; in TCRdb, only in-frame clones are kept and a portion is missing. The table lists fewer than 250,000 clones, roughly 77% of them singletons. This clone came up once. Its target is unknown. This sequence was found in a man between 35 and 55 years old in good health and CMV-seropositive. The sample was PBMCs. The chain has TRBV27 and TRBJ2-7; TRBD2 is a possible D gene (5 bases). CDR3 loop: CASSLYSGSVEQYF. DNA for the CDR3: TGTGCCAGCAGTTTATATTCGGGGTCTGTTGAGCAGTACTTC.